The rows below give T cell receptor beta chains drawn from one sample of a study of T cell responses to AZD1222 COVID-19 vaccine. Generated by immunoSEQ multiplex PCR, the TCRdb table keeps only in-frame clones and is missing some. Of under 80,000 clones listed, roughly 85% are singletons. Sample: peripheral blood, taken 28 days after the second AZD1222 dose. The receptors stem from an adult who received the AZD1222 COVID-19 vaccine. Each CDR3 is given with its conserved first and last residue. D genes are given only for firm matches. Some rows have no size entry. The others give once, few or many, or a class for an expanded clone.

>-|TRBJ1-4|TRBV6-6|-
CASSQPSVGSTNEKLFF
TGTGCCAGCAGTCAACCGAGCGTGGGTTCAACTAATGAAAAACTGTTTTTT
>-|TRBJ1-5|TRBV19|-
CASLSGGYSNQPQHF
TGTGCCAGCCTTTCTGGGGGTTATAGCAATCAGCCCCAGCATTTT
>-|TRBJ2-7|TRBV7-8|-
CASSLAPDSYEQYF
TGTGCCAGCAGCTTAGCCCCAGACTCCTACGAGCAGTACTTC
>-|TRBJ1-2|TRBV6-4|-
CASSDSGYSYTF
TGTGCCAGCAGTGACTCGGGGTATAGCTACACCTTC
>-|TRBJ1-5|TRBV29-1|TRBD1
CSVETGDQPQHF
TGCAGCGTTGAGACAGGGGATCAGCCCCAGCATTTT
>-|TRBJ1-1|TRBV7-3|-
CASSLQANTEAFF
TGTGCCAGCAGCTTACAAGCGAACACTGAAGCTTTCTTT
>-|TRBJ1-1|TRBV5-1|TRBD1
CASSLQGAPEAFF
TGCGCCAGCAGCTTACAGGGGGCCCCTGAAGCTTTCTTT
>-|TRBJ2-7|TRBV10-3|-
CAISESEGAYEQYF
TGTGCCATCAGTGAGTCCGAGGGAGCATACGAGCAGTACTTC
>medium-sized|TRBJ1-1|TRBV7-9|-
CASSLTEAFF
TGTGCCAGCAGCTTGACTGAAGCTTTCTTT
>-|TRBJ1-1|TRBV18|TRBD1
CASSLVPGQGGTEAFF
TGTGCCAGCTCACTCGTCCCGGGACAGGGAGGTACTGAAGCTTTCTTT
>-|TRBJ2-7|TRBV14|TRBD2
CASSPADGTSGRNEQYF
TGTGCCAGCAGCCCCGCGGATGGGACTAGCGGGAGAAACGAGCAGTACTTC
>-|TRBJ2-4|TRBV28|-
CASSLRQGPQNIQYF
TGTGCCAGCAGTTTAAGGCAGGGGCCGCAAAACATTCAGTACTTC
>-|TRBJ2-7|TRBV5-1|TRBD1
CASSSPDRGYYEQYF
TGCGCCAGCAGCTCCCCTGACAGGGGATACTACGAGCAGTACTTC
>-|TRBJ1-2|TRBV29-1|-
CSVGPRGGNYGYTF
TGCAGCGTTGGTCCCAGGGGAGGGAACTATGGCTACACCTTC
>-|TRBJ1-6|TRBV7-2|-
CASSPGQTNSPLHF
TGTGCCAGCAGCCCAGGACAAACGAATTCACCCCTCCACTTT
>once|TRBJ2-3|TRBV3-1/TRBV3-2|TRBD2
CASSQAGGLTDTQYF
TGTGCCAGCAGCCAAGCGGGAGGGCTCACAGATACGCAGTATTTT
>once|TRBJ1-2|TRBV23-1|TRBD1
CASSQETGVILSDYGYTF
TGCGCCAGCAGTCAGGAGACAGGGGTTATTCTTTCTGACTATGGCTACACCTTC
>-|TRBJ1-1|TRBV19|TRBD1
CASSSEGTGANTEAFF
TGTGCCAGTAGTTCAGAGGGGACAGGGGCCAACACTGAAGCTTTCTTT
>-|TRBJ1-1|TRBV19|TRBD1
CASSSGAGGRSEAFF
TGTGCCAGTAGTTCCGGTGCAGGGGGCAGGTCTGAAGCTTTCTTT
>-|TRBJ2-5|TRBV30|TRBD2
CAWSSGTETQYF
TGTGCCTGGAGTAGCGGGACTGAGACCCAGTACTTC
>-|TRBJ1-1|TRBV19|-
CASSITGGGTEAFF
TGTGCCAGTAGTATCACCGGGGGCGGCACTGAAGCTTTCTTT
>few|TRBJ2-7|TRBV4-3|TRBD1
CASSQATGGPYEQYF
TGCGCCAGCAGCCAAGCGACAGGGGGTCCCTACGAGCAGTACTTC
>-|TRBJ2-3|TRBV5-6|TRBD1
CASSYASGTGTDTQYF
TGTGCCAGCAGCTACGCCTCCGGGACAGGAACAGATACGCAGTATTTT
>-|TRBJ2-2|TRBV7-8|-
CASSLTGAGTGELFF
TGTGCCAGCAGCTTAACCGGGGCGGGCACCGGGGAGCTGTTTTTT
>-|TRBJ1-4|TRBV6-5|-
CASSYSVGELREKLFF
TGTGCCAGCAGTTATTCGGTTGGGGAACTCCGGGAAAAACTGTTTTTT
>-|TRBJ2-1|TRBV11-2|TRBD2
CASSFFRARGGEQFF
TGTGCCAGCAGCTTTTTCCGAGCGCGGGGGGGTGAGCAGTTCTTC
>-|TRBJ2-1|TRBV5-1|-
CASRPTSGNNEQFF
TGCGCCAGCAGACCTACATCAGGGAATAATGAGCAGTTCTTC
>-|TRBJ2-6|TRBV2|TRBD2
CASRPTGRTGANVLTF
TGTGCCAGCAGACCCACCGGGAGGACTGGGGCCAACGTCCTGACTTTC
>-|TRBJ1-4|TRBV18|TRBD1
CASSPQKGALIGTNEKLFF
TGTGCCAGCTCACCGCAGAAGGGGGCGCTGATTGGGACTAATGAAAAACTGTTTTTT
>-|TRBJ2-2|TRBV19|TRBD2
CASSQWGLQRGKNTGELFF
TGTGCCAGTAGCCAATGGGGCCTCCAGCGGGGGAAGAACACCGGGGAGCTGTTTTTT
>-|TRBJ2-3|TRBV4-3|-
CASSPWEGGSIDTQYF
TGCGCCAGCAGCCCCTGGGAAGGGGGGTCGATTGATACGCAGTATTTT
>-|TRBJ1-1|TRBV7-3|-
CASSLTPGRDTEAFF
TGTGCCAGCAGCTTAACGCCCGGGAGGGACACTGAAGCTTTCTTT
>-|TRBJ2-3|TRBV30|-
CAWSEGGYSTDTQYF
TGTGCCTGGAGTGAGGGGGGGTATAGCACAGATACGCAGTATTTT
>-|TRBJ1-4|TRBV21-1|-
CASSRVGTVGEKLFF
TGTGCCAGCAGCAGGGTTGGGACAGTTGGTGAAAAACTGTTTTTT
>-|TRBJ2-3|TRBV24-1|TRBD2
CATSPSGGDTQYF
TGTGCCACCAGTCCTAGCGGGGGAGATACGCAGTATTTT
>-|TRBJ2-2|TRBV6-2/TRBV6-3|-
CASSYGYFNTGELFF
TGTGCCAGCAGTTATGGGTATTTCAACACCGGGGAGCTGTTTTTT
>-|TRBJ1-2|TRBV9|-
CASSVEGTAYGYTF
TGTGCCAGCAGCGTAGAGGGTACAGCCTATGGCTACACCTTC
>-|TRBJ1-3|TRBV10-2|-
CASSTGFSGNTIYF
TGCGCCAGCAGTACAGGGTTCTCTGGAAACACCATATATTTT
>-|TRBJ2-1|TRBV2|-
CGSSSTWENEQFF
TGCGGCTCAAGCTCTACGTGGGAGAATGAGCAGTTCTTC
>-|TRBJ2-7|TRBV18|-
CASSPGRTYEQYF
TGTGCCAGCTCACCAGGCCGAACCTACGAGCAGTACTTC
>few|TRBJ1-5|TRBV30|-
CAWSVRLHSNQPQHF
TGTGCCTGGAGTGTAAGGCTCCATAGCAATCAGCCCCAGCATTTT
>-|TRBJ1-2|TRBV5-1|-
CASSLSSAAHYTF
TGCGCCAGCAGCTTAAGCAGCGCGGCCCACTACACCTTC
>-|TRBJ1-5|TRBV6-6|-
CASSLFQGYNQPQHF
TGTGCCAGCAGTTTGTTTCAGGGGTACAATCAGCCCCAGCATTTT
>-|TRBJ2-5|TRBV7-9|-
CASSLWGKSQETQYF
TGTGCCAGCAGCTTATGGGGGAAATCCCAAGAGACCCAGTACTTC
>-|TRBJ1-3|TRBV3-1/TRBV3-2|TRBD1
CASSLRDRGLGNTIYF
TGTGCCAGCAGCCTCCGGGACAGGGGGCTAGGAAACACCATATATTTT
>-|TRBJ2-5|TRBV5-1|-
CASSLPRGQGGETQYF
TGCGCCAGCAGCTTGCCCCGGGGCCAGGGGGGAGAGACCCAGTACTTC
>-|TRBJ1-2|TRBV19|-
CASSIHTAYGYTF
TGTGCCAGTAGTATACACACGGCCTATGGCTACACCTTC
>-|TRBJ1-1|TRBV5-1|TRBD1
CASIQEGANTEAFF
TGCGCCAGCATCCAGGAGGGGGCCAACACTGAAGCTTTCTTT
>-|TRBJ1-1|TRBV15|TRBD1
CATSRDPRATGGLSAFF
TGTGCCACCAGCAGAGATCCCCGCGCGACAGGGGGATTATCAGCTTTCTTT
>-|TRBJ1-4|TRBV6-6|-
CASSPTPAATNEKLFF
TGTGCCAGCAGTCCTACCCCGGCGGCAACTAATGAAAAACTGTTTTTT
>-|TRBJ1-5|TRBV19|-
CASSGGANQPQHF
TGTGCCAGTAGTGGCGGGGCCAATCAGCCCCAGCATTTT
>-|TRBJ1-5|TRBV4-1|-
CASSQVVNQPQHF
TGCGCCAGCAGCCAAGTGGTGAATCAGCCCCAGCATTTT
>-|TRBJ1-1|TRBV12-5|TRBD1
CARFRGIKITEAFF
TGTGCTAGATTCAGGGGGATAAAAATCACTGAAGCTTTCTTT
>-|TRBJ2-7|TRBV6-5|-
CASSYREFPGLYEQYF
TGTGCCAGCAGTTACCGGGAATTTCCGGGCCTCTACGAGCAGTACTTC
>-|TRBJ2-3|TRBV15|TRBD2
CATAGGTDTQYF
TGTGCCACCGCGGGAGGAACAGATACGCAGTATTTT
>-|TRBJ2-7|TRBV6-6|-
CASSYSGGSPSYEQYF
TGTGCCAGCAGTTACTCAGGGGGTTCACCATCGTACGAGCAGTACTTC
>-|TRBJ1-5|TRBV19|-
CASSIVGRSNQPQHF
TGTGCCAGTAGTATAGTGGGCAGGAGCAATCAGCCCCAGCATTTT
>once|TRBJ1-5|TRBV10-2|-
CASSDRGNQPQHF
TGCGCCAGCAGTGATAGGGGGAATCAGCCCCAGCATTTT
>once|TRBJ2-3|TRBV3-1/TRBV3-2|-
CASSHSDGTDTQYF
TGTGCCAGCAGCCACAGCGACGGCACAGATACGCAGTATTTT
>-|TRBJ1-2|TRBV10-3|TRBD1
CAIRTGAGEDYGYTF
TGTGCCATCCGGACAGGGGCGGGGGAAGACTATGGCTACACCTTC